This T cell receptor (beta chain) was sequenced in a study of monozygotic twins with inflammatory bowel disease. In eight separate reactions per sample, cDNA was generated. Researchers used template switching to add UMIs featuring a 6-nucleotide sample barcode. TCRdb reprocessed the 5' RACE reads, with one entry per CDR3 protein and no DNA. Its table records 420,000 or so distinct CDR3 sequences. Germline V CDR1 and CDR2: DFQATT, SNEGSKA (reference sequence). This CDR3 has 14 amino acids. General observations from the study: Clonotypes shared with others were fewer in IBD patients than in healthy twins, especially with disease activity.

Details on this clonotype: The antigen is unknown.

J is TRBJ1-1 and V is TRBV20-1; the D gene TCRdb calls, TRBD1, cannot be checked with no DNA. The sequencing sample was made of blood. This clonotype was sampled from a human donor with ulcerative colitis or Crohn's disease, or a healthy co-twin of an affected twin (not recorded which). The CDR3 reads CSAKLRQGGTEAFF.